This T cell receptor (beta chain) was profiled in a study of blood T cell repertoires in COVID-19. For the study at large: Both acute and convalescent COVID-19 samples were obtained from the United States, Italy and Spain. T cells, B-cell-depleted T cells, or PBMCs supplied cDNA or gDNA.

Profiling relied on immunoSEQ multiplex PCR, and the TCRdb table lists in-frame clones only, not all of them. Counted here are some 170,000 clones, about 90% occurring once; the ten biggest clones make up about 1.2%. The CDR3 is 16 residues long. Trimming removed 4 bases at V and 0 bases at J, with 11 bases between. Germline lookup yields CDR1 SGHDT and CDR2 YYEEEE. Donors were grouped by their self-reported clinical history. The sequenced material came from PBMCs or T cells enriched from blood (not recorded which). This receptor was identified in a human donor with acute COVID-19. The donor label of this sample is uncertain. The chain recombines TRBV5-6 with TRBJ1-6; a possible D gene is TRBD1 (5 bases). The CDR3, as DNA: TGTGCCAGCAGCCCCCGACAGAGCTCCTATAATTCACCCCTCCACTTT. Residues: CASSPRQSSYNSPLHF.